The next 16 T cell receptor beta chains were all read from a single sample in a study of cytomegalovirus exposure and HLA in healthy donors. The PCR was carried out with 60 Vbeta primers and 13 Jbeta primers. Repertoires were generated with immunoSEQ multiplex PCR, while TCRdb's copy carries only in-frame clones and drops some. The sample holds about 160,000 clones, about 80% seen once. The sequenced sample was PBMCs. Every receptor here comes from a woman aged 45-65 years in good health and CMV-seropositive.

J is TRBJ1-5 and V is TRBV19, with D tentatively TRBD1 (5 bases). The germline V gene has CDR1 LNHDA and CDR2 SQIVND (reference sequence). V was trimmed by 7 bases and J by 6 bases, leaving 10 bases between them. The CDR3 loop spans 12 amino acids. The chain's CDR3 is CASTLGGQPQHF. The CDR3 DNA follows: TGTGCCAGTACCCTCGGGGGTCAGCCCCAGCATTTT.

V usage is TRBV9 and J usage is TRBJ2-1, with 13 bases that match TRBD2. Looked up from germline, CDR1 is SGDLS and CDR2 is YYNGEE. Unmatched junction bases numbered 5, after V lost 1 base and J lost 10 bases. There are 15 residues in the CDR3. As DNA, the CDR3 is TGTGCCAGCAGCGTAAGGACTAGCGGGAGTGGCGAGCAGTTCTTC. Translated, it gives CASSVRTSGSGEQFF.

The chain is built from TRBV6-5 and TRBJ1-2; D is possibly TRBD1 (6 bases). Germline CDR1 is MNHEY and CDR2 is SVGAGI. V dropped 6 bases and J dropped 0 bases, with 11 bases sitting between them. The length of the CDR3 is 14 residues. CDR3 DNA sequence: TGTGCCAGCAGGGGGGACACCCCTAACTATGGCTACACCTTC. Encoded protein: CASRGDTPNYGYTF.

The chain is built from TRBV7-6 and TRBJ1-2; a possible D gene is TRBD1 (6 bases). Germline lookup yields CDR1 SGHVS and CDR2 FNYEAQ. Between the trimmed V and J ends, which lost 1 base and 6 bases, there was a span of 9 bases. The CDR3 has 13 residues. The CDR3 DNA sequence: TGTGCCAGCAGCTTAGTGGCAGGGGATGGCTACACCTTC. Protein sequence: CASSLVAGDGYTF.

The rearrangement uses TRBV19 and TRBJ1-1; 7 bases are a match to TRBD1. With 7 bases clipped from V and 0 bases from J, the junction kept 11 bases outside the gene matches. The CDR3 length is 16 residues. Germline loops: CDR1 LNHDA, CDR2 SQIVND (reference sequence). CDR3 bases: TGTGCCAGTAAACGACAGGGTGCTAGGATGAACACTGAAGCTTTCTTT. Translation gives CASKRQGARMNTEAFF.

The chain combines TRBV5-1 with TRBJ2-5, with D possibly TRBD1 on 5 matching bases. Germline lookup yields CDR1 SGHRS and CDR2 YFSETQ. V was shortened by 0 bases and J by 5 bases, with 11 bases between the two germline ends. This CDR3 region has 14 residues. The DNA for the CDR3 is TGCGCCAGCAGCTTGGAAGGCAGGGTTGAGACCCAGTACTTC. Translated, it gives CASSLEGRVETQYF.

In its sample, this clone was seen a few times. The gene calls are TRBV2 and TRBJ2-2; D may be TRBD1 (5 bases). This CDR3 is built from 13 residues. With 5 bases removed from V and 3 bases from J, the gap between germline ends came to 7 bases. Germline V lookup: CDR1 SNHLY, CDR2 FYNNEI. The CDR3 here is CASSRQYTGELFF. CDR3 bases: TGTGCCAGCAGTCGACAGTACACCGGGGAGCTGTTTTTT.

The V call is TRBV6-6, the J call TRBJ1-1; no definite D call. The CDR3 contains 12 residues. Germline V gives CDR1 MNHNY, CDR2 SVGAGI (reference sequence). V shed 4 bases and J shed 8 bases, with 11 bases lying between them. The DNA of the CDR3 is TGTGCCAGCAGTTCCGCCCTACCCGAAGCTTTCTTT. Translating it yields CASSSALPEAFF.

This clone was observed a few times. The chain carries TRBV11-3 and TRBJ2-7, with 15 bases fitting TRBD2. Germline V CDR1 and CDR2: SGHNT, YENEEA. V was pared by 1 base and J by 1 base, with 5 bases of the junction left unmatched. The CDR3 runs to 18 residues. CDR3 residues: CASSLVGLAGGFSYEQYF. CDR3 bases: TGTGCCAGCAGCTTAGTGGGACTAGCGGGAGGCTTTTCCTACGAGCAGTACTTC.

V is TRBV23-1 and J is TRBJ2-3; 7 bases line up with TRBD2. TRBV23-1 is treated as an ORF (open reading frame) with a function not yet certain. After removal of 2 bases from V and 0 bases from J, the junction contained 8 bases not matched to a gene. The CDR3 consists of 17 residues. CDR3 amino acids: CASSQITSERSTDTQYF. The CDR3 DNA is TGCGCCAGCAGTCAAATAACTAGCGAGAGGAGCACAGATACGCAGTATTTT.

CDR3 sequence reads: CASRPQGAYTEAFF. The CDR3 nucleotides are TGTGCCAGTAGACCACAGGGGGCGTACACTGAAGCTTTCTTT. The chain combines TRBV19 with TRBJ1-1; 9 nucleotides line up with TRBD1. The CDR3 is 14 residues long. The V gene's germline CDR1 is LNHDA and CDR2 SQIVND (reference sequence). With V trimmed by 6 bases and J by 3 bases, 5 bases remained unmatched.

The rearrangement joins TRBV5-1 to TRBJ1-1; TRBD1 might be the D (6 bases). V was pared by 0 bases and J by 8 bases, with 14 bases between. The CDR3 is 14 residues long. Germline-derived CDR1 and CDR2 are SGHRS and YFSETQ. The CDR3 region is CASSLDVRTDEAFF. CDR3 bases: TGCGCCAGCAGCTTGGACGTCCGGACAGACGAAGCTTTCTTT.

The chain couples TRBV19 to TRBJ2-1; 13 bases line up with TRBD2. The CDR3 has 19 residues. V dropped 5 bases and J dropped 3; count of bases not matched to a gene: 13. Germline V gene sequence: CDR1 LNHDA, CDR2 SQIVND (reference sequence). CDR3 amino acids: CASSFPRLAGGSNYNEQFF. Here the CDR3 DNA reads TGTGCCAGTAGTTTCCCGCGACTAGCGGGAGGCTCCAACTACAATGAGCAGTTCTTC.

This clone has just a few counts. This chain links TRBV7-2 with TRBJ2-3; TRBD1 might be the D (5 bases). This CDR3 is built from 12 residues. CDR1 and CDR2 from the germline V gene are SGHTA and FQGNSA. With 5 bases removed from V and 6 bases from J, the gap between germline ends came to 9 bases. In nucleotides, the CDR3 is TGTGCCAGCAGCCCAGGGTGGGATACGCAGTATTTT. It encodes CASSPGWDTQYF. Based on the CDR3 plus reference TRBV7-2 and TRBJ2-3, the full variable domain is GAGVSQSPSNKVTEKGKDVELRCDPISGHTALYWYRQSLGQGLEFLIYFQGNSAPDKSGLPSDRFSAERTGGSVSTLTIQRTQQEDSAVYLCASSPGWDTQYFGPGTRLTVL.

As DNA, the CDR3 is TGTGCCAGCAGTCTAGCGGGGGGGTTCAATGAGCAGTTCTTC. Translation: CASSLAGGFNEQFF. The chain couples TRBV2 to TRBJ2-1; 12 bases are shared with TRBD2. CDR3 length: 14 amino acids. Germline CDR1 reads SNHLY; CDR2 reads FYNNEI. The V gene end was trimmed by 5 bases and the J gene end by 6 bases; junction bases not matched to a gene: 2.

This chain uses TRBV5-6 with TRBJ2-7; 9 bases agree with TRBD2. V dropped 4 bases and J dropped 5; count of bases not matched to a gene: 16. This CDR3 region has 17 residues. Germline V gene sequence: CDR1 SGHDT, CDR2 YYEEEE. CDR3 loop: CASSGGGWREGPDEQYF. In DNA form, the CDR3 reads TGTGCCAGCAGCGGTGGTGGCTGGCGGGAGGGCCCCGACGAGCAGTACTTC.